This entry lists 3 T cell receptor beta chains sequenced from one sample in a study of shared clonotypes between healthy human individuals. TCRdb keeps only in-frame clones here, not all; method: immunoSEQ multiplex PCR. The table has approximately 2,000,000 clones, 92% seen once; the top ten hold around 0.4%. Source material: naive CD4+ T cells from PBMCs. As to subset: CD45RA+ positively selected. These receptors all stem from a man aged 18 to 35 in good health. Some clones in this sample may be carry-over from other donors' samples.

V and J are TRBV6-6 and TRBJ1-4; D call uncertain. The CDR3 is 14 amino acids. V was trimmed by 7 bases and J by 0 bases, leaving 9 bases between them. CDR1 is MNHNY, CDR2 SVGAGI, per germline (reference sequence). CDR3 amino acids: CASTTIATNEKLFF. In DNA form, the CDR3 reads TGTGCCAGCACAACGATCGCAACTAATGAAAAACTGTTTTTT.

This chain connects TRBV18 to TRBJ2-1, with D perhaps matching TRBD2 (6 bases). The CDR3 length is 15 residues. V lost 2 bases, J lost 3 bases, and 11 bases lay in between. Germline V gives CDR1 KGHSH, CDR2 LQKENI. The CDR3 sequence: CASSPIASVYNEQFF. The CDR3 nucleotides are TGTGCCAGCTCACCAATCGCTAGCGTCTACAATGAGCAGTTCTTC. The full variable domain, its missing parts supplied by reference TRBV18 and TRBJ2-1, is NAGVMQNPRHLVRRRGQEARLRCSPMKGHSHVYWYRQLPEEGLKFMVYLQKENIIDESGMPKERFSAEFPKEGPSILRIQQVVRGDSAAYFCASSPIASVYNEQFFGPGTRLTVL.

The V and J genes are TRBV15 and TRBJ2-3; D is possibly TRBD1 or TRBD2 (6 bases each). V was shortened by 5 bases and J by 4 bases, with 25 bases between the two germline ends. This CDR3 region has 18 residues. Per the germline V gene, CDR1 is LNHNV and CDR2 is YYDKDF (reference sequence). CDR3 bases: TGTGCCACCAGCGGAGGGGGAGCGGAGCGGTCCTTTCCAGATACGCAGTATTTT. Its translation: CATSGGGAERSFPDTQYF. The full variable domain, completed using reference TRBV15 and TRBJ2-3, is DAMVIQNPRYQVTQFGKPVTLSCSQTLNHNVMYWYQQKSSQAPKLLFHYYDKDFNNEADTPDNFQSRRPNTSFCFLDIRSPGLGDTAMYLCATSGGGAERSFPDTQYFGPGTRLTVL.